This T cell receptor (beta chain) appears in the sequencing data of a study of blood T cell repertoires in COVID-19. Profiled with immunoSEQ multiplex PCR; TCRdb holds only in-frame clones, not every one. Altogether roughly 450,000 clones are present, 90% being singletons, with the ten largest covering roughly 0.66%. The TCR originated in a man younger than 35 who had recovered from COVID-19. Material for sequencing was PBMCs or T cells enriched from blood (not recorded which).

The CDR3 nucleotides are TGTGCCAGCAAATACGGACAGGACATAAACCTTAACTACGAGCAGTACTTC. Translating it yields CASKYGQDINLNYEQYF. This rearrangement joins TRBV2 to TRBJ2-7, with TRBD1 matching over 7 bases. The CDR3 spans 17 residues. CDR1 SNHLY and CDR2 FYNNEI come from the germline V gene. The trim removed 7 bases at V and 3 bases at J, leaving 18 bases unmatched.